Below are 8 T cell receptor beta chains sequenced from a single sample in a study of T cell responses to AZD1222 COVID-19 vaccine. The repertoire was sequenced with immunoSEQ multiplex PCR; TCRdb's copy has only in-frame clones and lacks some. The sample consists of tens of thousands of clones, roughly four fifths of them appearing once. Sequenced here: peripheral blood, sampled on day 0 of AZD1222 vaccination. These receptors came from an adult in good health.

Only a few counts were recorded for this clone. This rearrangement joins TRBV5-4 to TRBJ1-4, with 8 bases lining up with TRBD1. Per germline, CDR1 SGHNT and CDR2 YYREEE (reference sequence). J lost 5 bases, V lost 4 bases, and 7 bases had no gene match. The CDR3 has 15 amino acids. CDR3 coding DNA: TGTGCCAGCAGCCTAAAGACAGGGGAAAATGAAAAACTGTTTTTT. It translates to CASSLKTGENEKLFF.

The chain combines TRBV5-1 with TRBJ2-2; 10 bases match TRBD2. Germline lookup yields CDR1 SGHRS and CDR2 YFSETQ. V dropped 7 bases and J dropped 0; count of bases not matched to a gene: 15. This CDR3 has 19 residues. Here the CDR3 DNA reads TGCGCCAGCTCTAGAGACAGGGCTAGCGGGGGCCCGAACACCGGGGAGCTGTTTTTT. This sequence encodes CASSRDRASGGPNTGELFF.

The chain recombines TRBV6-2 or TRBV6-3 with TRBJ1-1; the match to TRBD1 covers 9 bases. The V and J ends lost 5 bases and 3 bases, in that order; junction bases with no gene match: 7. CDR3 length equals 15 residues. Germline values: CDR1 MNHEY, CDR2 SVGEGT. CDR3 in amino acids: CASSPWTGVDTEAFF. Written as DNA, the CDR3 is TGTGCCAGCAGTCCCTGGACAGGGGTAGACACTGAAGCTTTCTTT.

DNA of the CDR3: TGTGCCAGCAGCCAAATGGGACAAATTAACGACGAGCAGTACTTC. This sequence encodes CASSQMGQINDEQYF. The chain joins TRBV4-2 to TRBJ2-7, with D tentatively TRBD1 (6 bases). CDR1 and CDR2 (germline): LGHNA, YNFKEQ. The CDR3 is made up of 15 amino acids. V was trimmed by 2 bases and J by 5 bases, leaving 16 bases between them.

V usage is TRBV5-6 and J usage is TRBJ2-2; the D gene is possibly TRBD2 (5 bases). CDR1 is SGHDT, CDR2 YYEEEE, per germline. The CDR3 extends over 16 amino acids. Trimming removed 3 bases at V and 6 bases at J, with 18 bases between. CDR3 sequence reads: CASSSNGVIIAGELFF. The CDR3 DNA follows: TGTGCCAGCAGCTCGAACGGGGTAATTATTGCCGGGGAGCTGTTTTTT.

This CDR3 reads CASSLEGGRGPEQYF. Here the CDR3 DNA reads TGTGCCAGCAGCTTAGAGGGTGGCAGGGGGCCGGAGCAGTACTTC. The chain is built from TRBV7-9 and TRBJ2-7, with 8 bases lining up with TRBD1. The CDR3 consists of 15 residues. From germline, CDR1 is SEHNR and CDR2 FQNEAQ (reference sequence). V lost 1 base, J lost 7 bases, and 9 bases stayed unmatched.

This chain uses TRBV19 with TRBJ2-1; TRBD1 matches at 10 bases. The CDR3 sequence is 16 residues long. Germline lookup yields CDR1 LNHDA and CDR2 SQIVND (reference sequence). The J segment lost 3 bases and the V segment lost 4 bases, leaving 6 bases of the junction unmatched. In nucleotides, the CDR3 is TGTGCCAGTAGTAGCCCCCGGACAGGGGGCTACAATGAGCAGTTCTTC. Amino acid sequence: CASSSPRTGGYNEQFF.

CDR3 nucleotide sequence: TGTGCCAGTAGTATCCCCCCCACTTATGGCTACACCTTC. Translating it yields CASSIPPTYGYTF. V is TRBV19 and J is TRBJ1-2; D gene uncertain. CDR3 length equals 13 residues. With 3 bases removed from V and 5 bases from J, the gap between germline ends came to 10 bases. CDR1 LNHDA and CDR2 SQIVND come from the germline V gene (reference sequence).